This entry is about one T cell receptor (beta chain). Sequencing used immunoSEQ multiplex PCR; TCRdb keeps in-frame clones, though not all of them. The repertoire holds roughly 47,000 clones, 65% to 90% seen once, with around 10% in the top ten. The CDR3 runs 15 residues. Trimming removed 0 bases from V and 7 bases from J; junction bases left unmatched: 4. Looked up from germline, CDR1 is KGHSH and CDR2 is LQKENI. This record belongs to a study of glioma-infiltrating T cells after dendritic cell vaccination. Sequences were derived from blood, sampled before dendritic cell vaccination. This sequence was found in a human donor with glioblastoma. The gene calls are TRBV18 and TRBJ2-7; 12 nucleotides line up with TRBD2. The CDR3 is CASSPPTSGGREQYF. The CDR3, as DNA: TGTGCCAGCTCACCACCGACTAGCGGGGGAAGGGAGCAGTACTTC.